This record concerns one T cell receptor (beta chain) sequence. Using unique molecular identifiers, the investigators prepared the TCRbeta library. From the PCR reads, TCRdb called clonotypes with MiXCR, one entry per CDR3 protein. The table lists approximately 420,000 distinct CDR3 sequences, roughly a tenth of them singletons. This sample was included in a study of T-cell reconstitution after alpha-beta-depleted transplantation in children. The V and J ends lost 5 bases and 15 bases, in that order; junction bases with no gene match: 9. The CDR3 runs 12 residues. Germline V gene lookup returns CDR1 LGHDT and CDR2 YNNKEL (reference sequence).

This TCR was sampled from a human donor who donated a stem cell graft to a child with acute myeloid leukemia. This sequence joins TRBV3-1 and TRBJ2-1, with 8 bases matching TRBD2. The specimen comprised PBMCs from the stem cell graft donor, sampled from the stem cell graft. In nucleotides, the CDR3 is TGTGCCAGCAGCTACGGGACTAGTGTTCCGTTCTTC. It specifies CASSYGTSVPFF.